This TCR beta chain was found in a study of ipilimumab plus nivolumab after autologous stem cell transplantation. Using immunoSEQ multiplex PCR, the repertoire was profiled, and TCRdb retains in-frame clones only, with some absent. This table has over 75,000 clones, 83% appearing once. Unmatched junction bases numbered 10, after V lost 1 base and J lost 7 bases. The CDR3 has 18 residues. CDR1 is SGHRS, CDR2 YFSETQ, per germline. This chain links TRBV5-1 with TRBJ2-1, with TRBD2 matching 14 bases. This TCR came from a male donor with diffuse large B-cell lymphoma. Sequencing used PBMCs, obtained in a trial of ipilimumab plus nivolumab as post-transplant consolidation. In DNA form, the CDR3 reads TGCGCCAGCAGCTTGAGTGGGACTAGCGGGGGAGCGAGGAATGAGCAGTTCTTC. Its translation: CASSLSGTSGGARNEQFF.